The present entry profiles one T cell receptor beta chain with its context. This specimen belongs to a study of CD8 T cells in Susac syndrome. The RNA, about 0.45 to 1 ug, was put through reverse transcription using random hexamers. Amplification of TCR beta CDR3 spanned 54 Vbeta and 13 Jbeta via immunoSEQ multiplex PCR. Using its own MiXCR run on the immunoSEQ multiplex PCR reads, TCRdb lists one record per CDR3 protein. The repertoire consists of a few hundred thousand distinct CDR3 sequences, with 93% occurring once and the leading ten covering approximately 0.07%. Germline lookup yields CDR1 SGDLS and CDR2 YYNGEE. Trimming pared 4 bases from V and 7 bases from J, leaving 17 bases between. The length of the CDR3 is 15 residues. The authors carried out high-throughput sequencing of TCR beta. They applied it to CD8+ and CD4+ T cells obtained from blood. Negative isolation yielded the CD8+ and CD4+ T cells, while FACS enriched the TEMRA cells.

V gene TRBV9 combines with J gene TRBJ1-4; D ambiguous. This TCR was recovered from a human donor with multiple sclerosis. Sequenced input: CD4+ T cells from PBMCs. CDR3 sequence reads: CASSPDPTGSEKLFF. The CDR3 DNA reads as TGTGCCAGCAGCCCGGACCCCACGGGGAGTGAAAAACTGTTTTTT.